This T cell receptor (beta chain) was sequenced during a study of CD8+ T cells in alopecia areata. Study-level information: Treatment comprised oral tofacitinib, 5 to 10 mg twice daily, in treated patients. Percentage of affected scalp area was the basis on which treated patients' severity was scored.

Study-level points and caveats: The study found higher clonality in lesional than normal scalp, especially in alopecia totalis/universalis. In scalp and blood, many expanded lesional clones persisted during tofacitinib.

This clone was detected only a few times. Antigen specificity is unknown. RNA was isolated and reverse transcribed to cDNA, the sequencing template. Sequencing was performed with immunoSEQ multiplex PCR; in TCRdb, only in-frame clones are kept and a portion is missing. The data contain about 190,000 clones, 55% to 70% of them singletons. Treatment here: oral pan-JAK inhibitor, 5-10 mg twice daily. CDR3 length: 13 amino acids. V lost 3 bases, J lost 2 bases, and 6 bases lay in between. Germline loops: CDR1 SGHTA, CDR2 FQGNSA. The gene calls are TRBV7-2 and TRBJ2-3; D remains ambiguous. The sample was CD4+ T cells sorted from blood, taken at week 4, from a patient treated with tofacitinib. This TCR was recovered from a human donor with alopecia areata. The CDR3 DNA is TGTGCCAGCAGCTTCTGGATCACAGATACGCAGTATTTT. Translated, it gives CASSFWITDTQYF. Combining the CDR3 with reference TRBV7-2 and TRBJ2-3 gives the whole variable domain GAGVSQSPSNKVTEKGKDVELRCDPISGHTALYWYRQSLGQGLEFLIYFQGNSAPDKSGLPSDRFSAERTGGSVSTLTIQRTQQEDSAVYLCASSFWITDTQYFGPGTRLTVL.